One TCR beta chain is described in this entry. At one boundary the junction diverges from the germline segment, which might be a read error. Germline CDR1 is SGHDN and CDR2 is FVKESK. CDR3 size: 13 residues. Partitioning of CD4+ cells yielded a CD45RA+ naive subset and a CD45RA-negative memory subset. Repertoires were generated with immunoSEQ multiplex PCR, while TCRdb's copy carries only in-frame clones and drops some. The sample lists roughly 2,300,000 clones; roughly 90% were seen once. This record belongs to a study of shared clonotypes between healthy human individuals. Looking at the study overall: Ranging from 18 to 49 in age, donors were a couple of women and three men.

This sequence was found in a young man in good health. Some clones in this sample may be carry-over from other donors' samples. This chain links TRBV14 with TRBJ2-3, with D possibly matching TRBD2 (6 bases). Material for sequencing was naive CD4+ T cells from PBMCs. Sample subset: CD45RA+ positively selected. The CDR3 spells CASSQAGTSPCLF. DNA of the CDR3: TGTGCCAGCAGCCAAGCCGGGACTTCCCCCTGCCTTTTT.